One and the same sample provided the 29 T cell receptor beta chains below, sequenced in a study of blood T cell repertoires in COVID-19. Sequencing was performed with immunoSEQ multiplex PCR; in TCRdb, only in-frame clones are kept and a portion is missing. Among 250,000 to 350,000 clones listed, about 89% were seen once. What was sequenced was peripheral blood. Receptors were obtained from a woman aged 60-75 years with acute or convalescent COVID-19.

V gene TRBV7-2 combines with J gene TRBJ1-2, with D unclear. There are 13 residues in the CDR3. The V end lost 0 bases, the J end lost 6 bases, and 8 bases lay between the germline ends. Per germline, CDR1 SGHTA and CDR2 FQGNSA. The CDR3 DNA follows: TGTGCCAGCAGCTTAGCCTTCGGGGATGGCTACACCTTC. It yields the protein CASSLAFGDGYTF.

The rearrangement uses TRBV18 and TRBJ2-1, with 9 bases that match TRBD1. This CDR3 contains 14 residues. CDR1 is KGHSH and CDR2 is LQKENI in the germline V gene. V trimming: 4 bases; J trimming: 4 bases; junction bases outside the gene matches: 2. CDR3 protein: CASSRDRAYNEQFF. Written as DNA, the CDR3 is TGTGCCAGCTCACGGGACAGGGCTTACAATGAGCAGTTCTTC.

The J gene is TRBJ1-5, the V gene TRBV28; 11 bases line up with TRBD1. The CDR3 has 18 residues. In germline, CDR1 is MDHEN, CDR2 SYDVKM. V lost 5 bases, J lost 0 bases, and 9 bases stayed unmatched. The CDR3, as DNA: TGTGCCAGCAGTCCGTGGGACAGGGGGTGGGATAGCAATCAGCCCCAGCATTTT. This sequence encodes CASSPWDRGWDSNQPQHF. Supplemented by reference TRBV28 and TRBJ1-5, the full variable domain reads DVKVTQSSRYLVKRTGEKVFLECVQDMDHENMFWYRQDPGLGLRLIYFSYDVKMKEKGDIPEGYSVSREKKERFSLILESASTNQTSMYLCASSPWDRGWDSNQPQHFGDGTRLSIL.

This chain joins TRBV4-1 and TRBJ1-1, with D unclear. CDR1 is MGHRA, CDR2 YSYEKL, per germline. The V end lost 1 base, the J end lost 2 bases, and 5 bases lay between the germline ends. The CDR3 has 13 residues. CDR3 region: CASSQVVNTEAFF. DNA of the CDR3: TGCGCCAGCAGCCAAGTAGTTAACACTGAAGCTTTCTTT.

The rearrangement uses TRBV7-3 and TRBJ2-6; D uncertain. CDR1 is SGHTA and CDR2 is FQGTGA in the germline V gene. The CDR3 is 15 residues long. V was trimmed by 2 bases and J by 4 bases, leaving 9 bases between them. CDR3 sequence reads: CASSLGGSGANVLTF. Written as DNA, the CDR3 is TGTGCCAGCAGCTTAGGCGGTTCCGGGGCCAACGTCCTGACTTTC.

V is TRBV6-2 or TRBV6-3 and J is TRBJ2-7; D is perhaps TRBD2 (6 bases). CDR3 size: 13 residues. The ends were cut back, 4 bases at V and 4 bases at J, with 11 bases in the middle. The V gene's germline CDR1 is MNHEY and CDR2 SVGEGT. The CDR3: CASSFSTSYEQYF. The CDR3 region has the DNA TGTGCCAGCAGTTTTTCGACTAGTTACGAGCAGTACTTC.

This clone was counted between two and nine times. The rearrangement links TRBV11-2 to TRBJ1-4, with D tentatively TRBD1 (5 bases). V was cut by 5 bases and J by 6 bases, with 13 bases left in between. There are 14 residues in the CDR3. Germline CDR1 is SGHAT and CDR2 is FQNNGV. In DNA, the CDR3 is TGTGCCAGCAGCCCCGACAGCTCTTATGAAAAACTGTTTTTT. It yields the protein CASSPDSSYEKLFF.

The chain combines TRBV19 with TRBJ1-5; a weak D match, TRBD1 (5 bases). The germline gives CDR1 LNHDA, CDR2 SQIVND (reference sequence). This CDR3 region has 13 residues. The germline V and J ends were trimmed by 4 bases and 7 bases, with 11 bases remaining between them. The CDR3, as DNA: TGTGCCAGTAGTACCACATACAGGCAGCCCCAGCATTTT. Encoded protein: CASSTTYRQPQHF.

The chain combines TRBV9 with TRBJ2-1, with 9 bases aligning to TRBD2. J lost 9 bases, V lost 0 bases, and 10 bases had no gene match. Germline V CDR1 and CDR2: SGDLS, YYNGEE. The CDR3 sequence is 16 residues long. The CDR3 DNA is TGTGCCAGCAGCGTAGGACCTAGCGGGACATTAAGTGAGCAGTTCTTC. Protein sequence: CASSVGPSGTLSEQFF.

The CDR3 nucleotides are TGTGCCAGCTCACCAGCCGGGACAAGTAACACCGGGGAGCTGTTTTTT. It translates to CASSPAGTSNTGELFF. This chain uses TRBV18 with TRBJ2-2, with D maybe TRBD1 (6 bases). The CDR3 runs to 16 residues. Trimming removed 2 bases from V and 2 bases from J, with 12 bases in between. Per the germline V gene, CDR1 is KGHSH and CDR2 is LQKENI.

The chain is built from TRBV14 and TRBJ1-2; no reliable D call. CDR1 SGHDN and CDR2 FVKESK come from the germline V gene. The CDR3 extends over 13 amino acids. Deletions cut 0 bases from V and 6 bases from J, with 8 bases between. The CDR3 protein is CASSQDLGNGYTF. The CDR3 nucleotides read TGTGCCAGCAGCCAAGATCTCGGGAATGGCTACACCTTC.

This clone appeared a single time. The chain links TRBV5-1 to TRBJ2-1, with D possibly matching TRBD2 (6 bases). This CDR3 is 12 amino acids long. Germline CDR1 and CDR2: SGHRS and YFSETQ. The germline V and J ends were trimmed by 2 bases and 8 bases, with 8 bases remaining between them. The chain's CDR3 is CASSLGEDEQFF. In DNA, the CDR3 is TGCGCCAGCAGCTTAGGGGAGGATGAGCAGTTCTTC.

The genes are TRBV6-5 and TRBJ2-2; the match to TRBD2 covers 7 bases. Germline V gene data show CDR1 as MNHEY and CDR2 as SVGAGI. The CDR3 totals 12 residues. The CDR3 DNA is TGTGCGACGGGAGGGAACACCGGGGAGCTGTTTTTT. It encodes CATGGNTGELFF.

The V gene is TRBV10-3, the J gene TRBJ2-2; 9 positions agree with TRBD2. V trimming: 6 bases; J trimming: 0 bases; junction bases outside the gene matches: 5. The length of the CDR3 is 16 residues. Germline loops: CDR1 ENHRY, CDR2 SYGVKD. CDR3 coding DNA: TGTGCCATCAGCAATGCGGGGGGGCCGAACACCGGGGAGCTGTTTTTT. It is translated as CAISNAGGPNTGELFF.

The chain is built from TRBV5-6 and TRBJ2-7, with D perhaps matching TRBD1 (6 bases). The germline CDR1 and CDR2 sequences are SGHDT and YYEEEE. V lost 5 bases, J lost 1 base, and 13 bases lay in between. CDR3 length: 14 residues. The CDR3 DNA reads TGTGCCAGCAGGAAGACAGGCGTGTCCTACGAGCAGTACTTC. Translating it yields CASRKTGVSYEQYF. The whole variable domain, remainder taken from reference TRBV5-6 and TRBJ2-7, is DAGVTQSPTHLIKTRGQQVTLRCSPKSGHDTVSWYQQALGQGPQFIFQYYEEEERQRGNFPDRFSGHQFPNYSSELNVNALLLGDSALYLCASRKTGVSYEQYFGPGTRLTVT.

This clone showed up just once. This rearrangement joins TRBV27 to TRBJ2-1; D perhaps matches TRBD1 (6 bases). Germline assignment: CDR1 MNHEY and CDR2 SMNVEV (reference sequence). This CDR3 is built from 16 residues. V lost 1 base and J 2 bases, leaving 12 bases between the germline ends. The CDR3 DNA reads as TGTGCCAGCAGTTTATGGTCCGGGACACCCTACAATGAGCAGTTCTTC. This gives the protein CASSLWSGTPYNEQFF.

J is TRBJ1-5 and V is TRBV7-8; maybe TRBD1 (5 bases). V was shortened by 0 bases and J by 0 bases, with 9 bases between the two germline ends. CDR3 length equals 16 residues. Germline V gene data show CDR1 as SGHVS and CDR2 as FQNEAQ. This CDR3 is CASSLAPTDSNQPQHF. The DNA for the CDR3 is TGTGCCAGCAGCTTAGCCCCGACAGATAGCAATCAGCCCCAGCATTTT.

The chain combines TRBV24-1 with TRBJ2-1; D gene ambiguous. This CDR3 spans 13 amino acids. Germline V gene lookup returns CDR1 KGHDR and CDR2 SFDVKD. V was pared by 3 bases and J by 1 base, with 3 bases between. The CDR3 sequence is CATSDQSYNEQFF. CDR3 DNA: TGTGCCACCAGTGATCAGTCCTACAATGAGCAGTTCTTC.

The rearrangement uses TRBV19 and TRBJ2-7; 7 bases align to TRBD2. Per the germline V gene, CDR1 is LNHDA and CDR2 is SQIVND (reference sequence). The CDR3 has 14 amino acids. V shed 3 bases and J 3 bases; nucleotides not matched to a gene: 5. This chain's CDR3 is CASSIWRGNYEQYF. CDR3 in DNA: TGTGCCAGTAGTATTTGGCGGGGGAACTACGAGCAGTACTTC.

This chain connects TRBV21-1 to TRBJ2-1; no check of the table's D call, TRBD1, against the DNA was made. TRBV21-1 is described as a pseudogene. This CDR3 region has 17 residues. CDR3 sequence reads: CASSSLGQGNSYNEQFF. CDR3 nucleotide sequence: TGTGCCAGCAGCTCTTTGGGACAGGGAAACTCCTACAATGAGCAGTTCTTC.

This rearrangement joins TRBV2 to TRBJ2-7; tentative D call: TRBD1 (5 bases). The germline CDR1 and CDR2 sequences are SNHLY and FYNNEI. The CDR3 extends over 12 amino acids. V was pared by 3 bases and J by 5 bases, with 8 bases between. This chain's CDR3 is CASSEGRDEQYF. The CDR3 coding sequence is TGTGCCAGCAGTGAGGGCAGGGACGAGCAGTACTTC.

The chain recombines TRBV28 with TRBJ1-2; D remains unclear. V lost 6 bases, J lost 4 bases, and 12 bases lay in between. The CDR3 length is 13 residues. CDR1 is MDHEN and CDR2 is SYDVKM in the germline V gene. In DNA form, the CDR3 reads TGTGCCAGCAGACCCCCCCGAGGCTATGGCTACACCTTC. It codes for CASRPPRGYGYTF.

This chain joins TRBV29-1 and TRBJ2-7, with 9 bases identical to TRBD1. From germline, CDR1 is SQVTM and CDR2 ANQGSEA. The ends lost 7 bases at V and 4 bases at J; junction bases unmatched: 2. The length of the CDR3 is 11 residues. The DNA for the CDR3 is TGCAGCGCCGACAGGGGGTACGAGCAGTACTTC. It is translated as CSADRGYEQYF.

The J gene is TRBJ1-1, the V gene TRBV5-1; perhaps TRBD1 as D (5 bases). Germline V gives CDR1 SGHRS, CDR2 YFSETQ. V lost 4 bases to trimming and J lost 1 base, with 8 bases between them. The CDR3 has 13 amino acids. CDR3: CASSEGQNTEAFF. Here the CDR3 DNA reads TGCGCCAGCAGCGAAGGACAGAACACTGAAGCTTTCTTT.

This clone has a single count. The J gene is TRBJ2-2, the V gene TRBV24-1; a weak D match, TRBD1 (6 bases). The germline V and J ends were trimmed by 5 bases and 5 bases, with 11 bases remaining between them. This CDR3 region has 14 residues. Germline V gene lookup returns CDR1 KGHDR and CDR2 SFDVKD. The CDR3 spells CATSVTGSTGELFF. Here the CDR3 DNA reads TGTGCCACCAGTGTTACAGGGTCGACCGGGGAGCTGTTTTTT.

V is TRBV6-5 and J is TRBJ1-6; 9 bases line up with TRBD1. The germline CDR1 and CDR2 sequences are MNHEY and SVGAGI. This CDR3 has 15 amino acids. The ends lost 5 bases at V and 6 bases at J; junction bases unmatched: 5. The CDR3 DNA reads TGTGCCAGCAGTCAGGACAGGGGAGTTAATTCACCCCTCCACTTT. Translating it yields CASSQDRGVNSPLHF.

This chain uses TRBV19 with TRBJ2-3; 10 bases map to TRBD1. Unmatched junction bases numbered 8, after V lost 3 bases and J lost 2 bases. CDR3 length equals 17 residues. The germline V gene encodes CDR1 LNHDA and CDR2 SQIVND (reference sequence). This chain's CDR3 is CASSIRQGAKITDTQYF. CDR3 in DNA: TGTGCCAGTAGTATTCGACAGGGGGCCAAGATCACAGATACGCAGTATTTT.

The chain carries TRBV5-8 and TRBJ2-3; the match to TRBD1 covers 7 bases. The CDR3 runs 15 residues. Germline CDR1 SGHTS, CDR2 YDEGEE. The ends lost 4 bases at V and 6 bases at J; junction bases unmatched: 11. CDR3 sequence reads: CASSPGGSRRDTQYF. The CDR3 DNA is TGTGCCAGCAGCCCAGGGGGATCTAGAAGGGATACGCAGTATTTT. The full variable domain, with the rest looked up from reference TRBV5-8 and TRBJ2-3, is EAGVTQSPTHLIKTRGQQATLRCSPISGHTSVYWYQQALGLGLQFLLWYDEGEERNRGNFPPRFSGRQFPNYSSELNVNALELEDSALYLCASSPGGSRRDTQYFGPGTRLTVL.

In the case of this clone: Additional DNA sequences in this sample encode the identical CDR3. V is TRBV12-3 or TRBV12-4 and J is TRBJ1-2; 7 bases agree with TRBD1. Trimming took 3 bases from V and 2 from J; bases not matched to a gene: 0. This CDR3 comprises 13 residues. Here the CDR3 DNA reads TGTGCCAGCAGTTTGGACAGGAACTATGGCTACACCTTC. As protein: CASSLDRNYGYTF.